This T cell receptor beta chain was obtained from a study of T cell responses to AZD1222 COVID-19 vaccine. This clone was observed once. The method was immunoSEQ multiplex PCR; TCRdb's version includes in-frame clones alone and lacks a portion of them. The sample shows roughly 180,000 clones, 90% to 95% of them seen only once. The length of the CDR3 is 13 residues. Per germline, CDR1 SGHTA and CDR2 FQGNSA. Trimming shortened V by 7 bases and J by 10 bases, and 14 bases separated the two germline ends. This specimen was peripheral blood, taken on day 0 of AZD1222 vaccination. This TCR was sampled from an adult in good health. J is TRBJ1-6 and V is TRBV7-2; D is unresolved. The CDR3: CASTSYMGSPLHF. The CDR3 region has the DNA TGTGCCAGCACCTCATATATGGGGTCACCCCTCCACTTT.